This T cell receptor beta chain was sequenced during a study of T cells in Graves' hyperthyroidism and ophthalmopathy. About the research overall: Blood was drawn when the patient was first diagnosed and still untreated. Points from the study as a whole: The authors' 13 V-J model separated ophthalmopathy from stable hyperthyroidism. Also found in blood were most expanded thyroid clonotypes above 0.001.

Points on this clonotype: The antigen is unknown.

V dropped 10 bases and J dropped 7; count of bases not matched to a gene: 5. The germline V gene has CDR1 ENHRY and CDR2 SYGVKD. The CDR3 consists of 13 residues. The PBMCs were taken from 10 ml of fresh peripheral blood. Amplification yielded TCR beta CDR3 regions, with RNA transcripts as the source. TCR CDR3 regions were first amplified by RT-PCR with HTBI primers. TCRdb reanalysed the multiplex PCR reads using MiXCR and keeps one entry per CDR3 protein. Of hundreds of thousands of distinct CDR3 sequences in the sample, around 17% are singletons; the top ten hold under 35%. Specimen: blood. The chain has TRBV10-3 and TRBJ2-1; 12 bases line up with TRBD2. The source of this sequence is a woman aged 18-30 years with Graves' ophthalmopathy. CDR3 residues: CATLAGGTNEQFF. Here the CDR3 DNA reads TGTGCCACACTAGCGGGAGGAACTAATGAGCAGTTCTTC.